This TCR beta chain originates from a study of beta chain features in type 1 diabetes. Study background: The study examined more than 100,000,000 sorted cells across all samples.

cDNA synthesis used the whole RNA isolate, giving expressed TCRB sequences. About 4 million reads per sample were averaged for naive, central memory and regulatory samples. TCRdb keeps only in-frame clones here, not all; method: immunoSEQ multiplex PCR. The table has hundreds of thousands of clones, roughly 13% seen once. Overall study results and limits: TCRB CDR3s were moderately but significantly shorter in Type 1 diabetes patients in all four CD4+ subsets. Any role of HLA type in TCRB rearrangement remained unresolved here.

The CDR3 extends over 15 amino acids. CDR1 LNHDA and CDR2 SQIVND come from the germline V gene (reference sequence). V lost 9 bases and J lost 6; bases outside the gene matches: 11. This clone was seen only a few times. Antigen unknown. The authors obtained over 98% purity in all sorted populations. The sample taken for sequencing was naive CD4+ T cells from blood. The clonotype comes from a man between 18 and 29 years old with type 1 diabetes. This rearrangement joins TRBV19 to TRBJ1-5; 10 bases agree with TRBD1. CDR3 nucleotides: TGTGCCAGCCAAAGTACCGGGACAGGGGTTCAGCCCCAGCATTTT. It specifies CASQSTGTGVQPQHF. The whole variable domain, remainder taken from reference TRBV19 and TRBJ1-5, is DGGITQSPKYLFRKEGQNVTLSCEQNLNHDAMYWYRQDPGQGLRLIYYSQIVNDFQKGDIAEGYSVSREKKESFPLTVTSAQKNPTAFYLCASQSTGTGVQPQHFGDGTRLSIL.